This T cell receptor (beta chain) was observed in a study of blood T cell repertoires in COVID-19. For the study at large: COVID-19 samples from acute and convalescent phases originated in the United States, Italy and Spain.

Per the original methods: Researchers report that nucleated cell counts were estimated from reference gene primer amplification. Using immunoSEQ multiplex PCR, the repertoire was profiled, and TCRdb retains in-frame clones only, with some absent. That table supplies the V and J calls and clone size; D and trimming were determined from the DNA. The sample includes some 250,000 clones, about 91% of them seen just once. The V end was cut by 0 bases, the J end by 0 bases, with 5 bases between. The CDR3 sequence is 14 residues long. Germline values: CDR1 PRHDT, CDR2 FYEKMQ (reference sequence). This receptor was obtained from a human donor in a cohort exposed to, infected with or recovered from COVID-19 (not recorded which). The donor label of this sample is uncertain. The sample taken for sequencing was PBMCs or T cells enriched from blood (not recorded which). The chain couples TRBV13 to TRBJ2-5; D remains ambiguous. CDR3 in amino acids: CASSLGQNQETQYF. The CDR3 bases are TGTGCCAGCAGCTTAGGGCAGAACCAAGAGACCCAGTACTTC.